Below are 20 T cell receptor beta chains sequenced from a single sample in a study of Ad26.COV2.S vaccination and SARS-CoV-2 variants. Indicated treatment: about 20 received Ad26.COV2.S at low or high dose, single or two shots; roughly five received placebo; per-sample allocation not given. After the first vaccine or placebo injection, samples were drawn on day 63. Here immunoSEQ multiplex PCR was the method, and the copy in TCRdb shows in-frame clones only, minus some. The data show roughly 270,000 clones, roughly 86% seen once. Sample: peripheral blood, taken in a trial of Ad26.COV2.S vaccine versus placebo. The receptors here all came from a person aged 18-65 years who received the Ad26.COV2.S COVID-19 vaccine or a placebo.

Details on this clone: Other DNA sequences from this sample encode an identical CDR3 as well. This chain connects TRBV6-5 to TRBJ2-1, with D perhaps given as TRBD1 or TRBD2 (6 bases each). The CDR3 is made up of 15 amino acids. CDR1 is MNHEY, CDR2 SVGAGI, per germline. The germline V and J ends were trimmed by 3 bases and 0 bases, with 9 bases remaining between them. The chain's CDR3 is CASSYGGGSYNEQFF. The CDR3 region has the DNA TGTGCCAGCAGTTATGGAGGGGGCTCCTACAATGAGCAGTTCTTC.

The V gene is TRBV5-6, the J gene TRBJ1-1, with a weak D call TRBD1 (5 bases). CDR3 length: 14 residues. The germline V gene has CDR1 SGHDT and CDR2 YYEEEE. Trimming left V 4 bases short and J 0 bases short, with 10 bases between. The CDR3 region is CASSAGLLNTEAFF. The CDR3 DNA follows: TGTGCCAGCAGCGCGGGACTCTTGAACACTGAAGCTTTCTTT.

This clone was observed a single time. V is TRBV10-1 and J is TRBJ2-3, with TRBD2 matching 11 bases. The CDR3 has 18 residues. Per germline, CDR1 WNHNN and CDR2 SYGVQD (reference sequence). V gave up 3 bases and J gave up 0 bases; unmatched junction bases: 8. In DNA form, the CDR3 reads TGCGCCAGCAGTGACCCGGCCGGGACTAGCGGAAGCACAGATACGCAGTATTTT. Translation: CASSDPAGTSGSTDTQYF.

This clone was seen just once. The CDR3 region has the DNA TGTGCCAGCACGTCCTTCAGGGGCCTTAGCACAGATACGCAGTATTTT. It translates to CASTSFRGLSTDTQYF. The V gene is TRBV7-9, the J gene TRBJ2-3, with a tentative D call TRBD1 (6 bases). The ends were cut back, 7 bases at V and 0 bases at J, with 17 bases in the middle. Germline CDR1 is SEHNR and CDR2 is FQNEAQ (reference sequence). The CDR3 runs 16 residues.

The rearrangement joins TRBV5-1 to TRBJ2-3; D possibly corresponds to TRBD2 (6 bases). The CDR3 runs to 14 residues. The germline V and J ends were trimmed by 2 bases and 2 bases, with 9 bases remaining between them. CDR1 is SGHRS, CDR2 YFSETQ, per germline. As DNA, the CDR3 is TGCGCCAGCAGCTTTAGCGGATTCACAGATACGCAGTATTTT. Residues: CASSFSGFTDTQYF. Supplemented by reference TRBV5-1 and TRBJ2-3, the full variable domain reads KAGVTQTPRYLIKTRGQQVTLSCSPISGHRSVSWYQQTPGQGLQFLFEYFSETQRNKGNFPGRFSGRQFSNSRSEMNVSTLELGDSALYLCASSFSGFTDTQYFGPGTRLTVL.

V gene TRBV27 combines with J gene TRBJ1-1; D might be TRBD1 (5 bases). Trimming pared 0 bases from V and 0 bases from J, leaving 8 bases between. The CDR3 sequence is 15 residues long. In germline, CDR1 is MNHEY, CDR2 SMNVEV (reference sequence). CDR3: CASSLSRGVNTEAFF. CDR3 nucleotides: TGTGCCAGCAGTTTATCGAGAGGGGTGAACACTGAAGCTTTCTTT.

This clone was seen a few times. The CDR3 sequence: CASSLGQVGELFF. The CDR3 region has the DNA TGTGCCAGCAGTTTAGGGCAAGTCGGGGAGCTGTTTTTT. The J gene is TRBJ2-2, the V gene TRBV12-3 or TRBV12-4; D is unresolved. The length of the CDR3 is 13 residues. Trimming pared 1 base from V and 7 bases from J, leaving 7 bases between.

This rearrangement joins TRBV7-9 to TRBJ2-2, with D perhaps matching TRBD2 (7 bases). Germline V CDR1 and CDR2: SEHNR, FQNEAQ (reference sequence). The CDR3 runs to 16 residues. V shed 7 bases and J shed 3 bases, with 18 bases lying between them. CDR3 protein: CASITKGGIYTGELFF. CDR3 bases: TGTGCCAGCATCACTAAGGGGGGGATTTACACCGGGGAGCTGTTTTTT.

The J gene is TRBJ1-6, the V gene TRBV3-1 (or the pseudogene TRBV3-2); 8 nucleotides agree with TRBD1. Germline V gives CDR1 LGHDT, CDR2 YNNKEL (reference sequence). V was clipped by 4 bases and J by 7 bases; unmatched bases: 12. The CDR3 spans 17 residues. CDR3 amino acids: CASSPRQQGGWNSPLHF. CDR3 nucleotide sequence: TGTGCCAGCAGCCCGCGCCAACAGGGGGGATGGAATTCACCCCTCCACTTT.

DNA of the CDR3: TGCGCCAGCACCCCCTTAGAGGAGTTAGGCTACACCTTC. This encodes CASTPLEELGYTF. The chain combines TRBV5-1 with TRBJ1-2; D remains unclear. Germline CDR1 reads SGHRS; CDR2 reads YFSETQ. V lost 6 bases to trimming and J lost 8 bases, with 17 bases between them. This CDR3 region has 13 residues.

The CDR3: CAWRGDSPYNEQFF. In DNA form, the CDR3 reads TGTGCCTGGAGAGGTGATAGCCCCTACAATGAGCAGTTCTTC. The J gene is TRBJ2-1, the V gene TRBV30; D not resolved. The V end lost 3 bases, the J end lost 2 bases, and 11 bases lay between the germline ends. CDR1 GTSNPN and CDR2 SVGIG come from the germline V gene (reference sequence). This CDR3 region has 14 residues.

The chain recombines TRBV3-1 (or the pseudogene TRBV3-2) with TRBJ1-2, with TRBD1 matching over 7 bases. The V gene's germline CDR1 is LGHDT and CDR2 YNNKEL (reference sequence). V was pared by 1 base and J by 4 bases, with 3 bases of the junction left unmatched. The CDR3 covers 14 residues. The CDR3 nucleotides are TGTGCCAGCAGCCAAGCGGGACAGACCTATGGCTACACCTTC. Translated: CASSQAGQTYGYTF.

This clone was seen a few times. The chain joins TRBV3-1 (or the pseudogene TRBV3-2) to TRBJ1-5; the D gene is possibly TRBD1 (5 bases). V gave up 4 bases and J gave up 2 bases, with 15 bases separating them. Germline values: CDR1 LGHDT, CDR2 YNNKEL (reference sequence). The CDR3 has 16 residues. CDR3 nucleotides: TGTGCCAGCAGCCTTGGAGGGGCAAGCGGCAATCAGCCCCAGCATTTT. It specifies CASSLGGASGNQPQHF.

About this clone: The sample contains more than one DNA sequence encoding this CDR3. The chain carries TRBV3-1 (or the pseudogene TRBV3-2) and TRBJ1-6; 10 bases fit TRBD1. The CDR3 extends over 15 amino acids. V was clipped by 1 base and J by 6 bases; unmatched bases: 0. Germline CDR1 reads LGHDT; CDR2 reads YNNKEL (reference sequence). The CDR3 DNA reads as TGTGCCAGCAGCCAAGGACAGGGGGCTAATTCACCCCTCCACTTT. Protein product: CASSQGQGANSPLHF.

The rearrangement uses TRBV5-1 and TRBJ2-2, with TRBD1 matching over 9 bases. This CDR3 is built from 14 residues. CDR1 SGHRS and CDR2 YFSETQ come from the germline V gene. The trim removed 4 bases at V and 6 bases at J, leaving 4 bases unmatched. This CDR3 reads CASSQGTGPGELFF. DNA of the CDR3: TGCGCCAGCAGCCAAGGGACAGGGCCCGGGGAGCTGTTTTTT.

The chain employs TRBV7-8 and TRBJ2-5, with unresolved D. CDR1 and CDR2 from the germline V gene are SGHVS and FQNEAQ. The CDR3 extends over 17 amino acids. V lost 4 bases and J lost 0, with 18 bases in between. The CDR3 protein is CASSSPEVKRYQETQYF. In nucleotides, the CDR3 is TGTGCCAGCAGCTCGCCCGAGGTAAAAAGGTACCAAGAGACCCAGTACTTC.

V usage is TRBV19 and J usage is TRBJ2-5; a weak D match, TRBD2 (5 bases). The germline V and J ends were trimmed by 3 bases and 0 bases, with 11 bases remaining between them. This CDR3 is built from 15 residues. The germline V gene has CDR1 LNHDA and CDR2 SQIVND (reference sequence). CDR3 in DNA: TGTGCCAGTAGTATGGGAGTCCCGTACCAAGAGACCCAGTACTTC. This encodes CASSMGVPYQETQYF.

This chain links TRBV3-1 (or the pseudogene TRBV3-2) with TRBJ1-2; D is undetermined. Germline-derived CDR1 and CDR2 are LGHDT and YNNKEL (reference sequence). This CDR3 spans 15 amino acids. V was cut by 4 bases and J by 3 bases, with 15 bases left in between. As DNA, the CDR3 is TGTGCCAGCAGCCCTGACGGGCCTATTGACTATGGCTACACCTTC. Translation: CASSPDGPIDYGYTF.

The gene calls are TRBV25-1 and TRBJ2-7; 11 positions match TRBD1. The CDR3 length is 15 residues. V was pared by 5 bases and J by 4 bases, with 7 bases of the junction left unmatched. CDR1 and CDR2 (germline): MGHDK, SYGVNS. The CDR3 loop is CASSPGGTGGYEQYF. The CDR3 region has the DNA TGTGCCAGCAGTCCCGGAGGGACAGGGGGATACGAGCAGTACTTC.

The J gene is TRBJ1-2, the V gene TRBV25-1; D not certain. Germline-derived CDR1 and CDR2 are MGHDK and SYGVNS. The CDR3 length is 10 residues. V lost 7 bases and J lost 4, with 4 bases in between. CDR3 amino acids: CASMGYGYTF. The CDR3, as DNA: TGTGCCAGCATGGGCTATGGCTACACCTTC.